This is a list of T cell receptor beta chains from one sample in a study of T cells after yellow fever vaccination. TCRdb used MiXCR to reprocess the 5' RACE reads, holding one entry per CDR3 protein. The sample consists of about 210,000 distinct CDR3 sequences, 3% to 4% of them appearing once. The sequencing here drew on CD4+ T cells sorted from PBMCs, taken 10 days after the yellow fever booster vaccination. The receptors shown here come from a young man who received the YFV17D yellow fever vaccine. Both conserved end residues are trimmed from each CDR3. Clone size is shown for a subset of rows, as once, few, many or a class of expanded clone.

clone_size: -; cdr3_length: 13; v_call: TRBV20-1; j_call: TRBJ1-5; cdr3_aa: SARTGFNSNQPQH
clone_size: many; cdr3_length: 14; v_call: TRBV4-3; j_call: TRBJ1-2; cdr3_aa: ASSQDQGTGSYGYT
clone_size: few; cdr3_length: 12; v_call: TRBV6-2/TRBV6-3; j_call: TRBJ1-1; cdr3_aa: ASNPRGIGAEAF
clone_size: few; cdr3_length: 12; v_call: TRBV4-3; j_call: TRBJ1-1; cdr3_aa: ASSQPGRNTEAF
clone_size: few; cdr3_length: 10; v_call: TRBV12-3/TRBV12-4; j_call: TRBJ1-5; cdr3_aa: ASTASNQPQH
clone_size: many; cdr3_length: 17; v_call: TRBV6-1; j_call: TRBJ2-4; cdr3_aa: ASSAGRQGANWAKNIQY
clone_size: many; cdr3_length: 12; v_call: TRBV4-3; j_call: TRBJ1-1; cdr3_aa: ASSPTTGRTEAF
clone_size: many; cdr3_length: 10; v_call: TRBV24-1; j_call: TRBJ2-1; cdr3_aa: ASGSGYNEQF
clone_size: -; cdr3_length: 14; v_call: TRBV27; j_call: TRBJ2-2; cdr3_aa: ASSSPSGWGTGELF
clone_size: -; cdr3_length: 14; v_call: TRBV5-1; j_call: TRBJ1-5; cdr3_aa: ASSLGTGNSNQPQH
clone_size: -; cdr3_length: 14; v_call: TRBV7-2; j_call: TRBJ1-2; cdr3_aa: ASSSEVGQGNYGYT
clone_size: few; cdr3_length: 12; v_call: TRBV7-2; j_call: TRBJ2-3; cdr3_aa: ASRRASGADTQY
clone_size: many; cdr3_length: 10; v_call: TRBV20-1; j_call: TRBJ1-2; cdr3_aa: SGTLQGYGYT
clone_size: -; cdr3_length: 11; v_call: TRBV29-1; j_call: TRBJ1-5; cdr3_aa: SVRQGEGQPQH
clone_size: -; cdr3_length: 11; v_call: TRBV12-3/TRBV12-4; j_call: TRBJ1-1; cdr3_aa: ASSPSKRTEAF
clone_size: many; cdr3_length: 12; v_call: TRBV7-2; j_call: TRBJ1-5; cdr3_aa: ASSQDGGYQPQH
clone_size: -; cdr3_length: 11; v_call: TRBV24-1; j_call: TRBJ2-3; cdr3_aa: ATSDGTADTQY
clone_size: many; cdr3_length: 13; v_call: TRBV21-1; j_call: TRBJ1-1; cdr3_aa: ASSKADRAVAEAF
clone_size: many; cdr3_length: 16; v_call: TRBV5-1; j_call: TRBJ2-3; cdr3_aa: ASSLSVGTSGSTDTQY
clone_size: many; cdr3_length: 13; v_call: TRBV6-2/TRBV6-3; j_call: TRBJ2-1; cdr3_aa: ASSYGTENYNEQF
clone_size: few; cdr3_length: 14; v_call: TRBV5-1; j_call: TRBJ1-4; cdr3_aa: ASSLAGGQGVEKLF
clone_size: many; cdr3_length: 11; v_call: TRBV2; j_call: TRBJ2-1; cdr3_aa: ASGGALANEQF
clone_size: few; cdr3_length: 10; v_call: TRBV5-4; j_call: TRBJ1-1; cdr3_aa: ATRGGATEAF